This T cell receptor beta chain was sequenced for a study of cytomegalovirus exposure and HLA in healthy donors. The table lists this clone with a count of one. Its antigen is still unknown. The donors were members of the approximately 130-subject validation cohort (separate from the roughly 660-subject first cohort). Clones were read by immunoSEQ multiplex PCR, and TCRdb kept only the in-frame ones, dropping some. The sample gives around 300,000 clones, roughly 90% of which show up once; about 0.86% is in the top ten. Broader study findings: More than 150 TCR beta chains were listed as cytomegalovirus-associated. Under in vitro conditions, a few CMV-associated chains were confirmed as specific for CMV antigens.

V shed 8 bases and J 2 bases; nucleotides not matched to a gene: 25. In germline, CDR1 is SGHVS, CDR2 FNYEAQ. CDR3 size: 21 residues. The origin of this receptor is a woman aged 18 to 35 in good health and CMV-seronegative. The chain recombines TRBV7-6 with TRBJ2-2, with 8 bases aligning to TRBD2. The sample taken for sequencing was PBMCs. CDR3 in amino acids: CASVAVGGWGSGNPNTGELFF. The DNA for the CDR3 is TGTGCCAGCGTGGCTGTCGGGGGATGGGGTAGCGGGAATCCCAACACCGGGGAGCTGTTTTTT.